Below, 17 T cell receptor beta chains from the same sample are listed, as sequenced in a study of blood T cell repertoires in COVID-19. Assay used: immunoSEQ multiplex PCR; TCRdb lists only in-frame clones, some missing. The table lists some 62,000 clones, 88% of them singletons. The material sequenced was peripheral blood. Receptor source: a human donor in a cohort sampled during active COVID-19.

The chain uses TRBV28 and TRBJ2-7; the D gene is possibly TRBD1 (6 bases). CDR1 is MDHEN and CDR2 is SYDVKM in the germline V gene. There are 14 residues in the CDR3. Trimming removed 6 bases at V and 2 bases at J, with 14 bases between. CDR3 coding DNA: TGTGCCAGCAGCCGTTTGACAGGAACCTACGAGCAGTACTTC. Amino acids: CASSRLTGTYEQYF.

The rearrangement uses TRBV7-2 and TRBJ2-2; D ambiguous. The germline V and J ends were trimmed by 5 bases and 2 bases, with 12 bases remaining between them. The germline gives CDR1 SGHTA, CDR2 FQGNSA. The CDR3 spans 15 residues. CDR3 residues: CASSLDTSNTGELFF. The CDR3 region has the DNA TGTGCCAGCAGCCTAGACACAAGTAACACCGGGGAGCTGTTTTTT.

The chain is built from TRBV6-6 and TRBJ2-7, with TRBD1 matching 8 bases. The CDR3 runs to 14 residues. The V gene's germline CDR1 is MNHNY and CDR2 SVGAGI (reference sequence). After removal of 8 bases from V and 1 base from J, the junction contained 7 bases not matched to a gene. The CDR3 sequence: CASLAGGSSYEQYF. The CDR3 nucleotides are TGTGCCAGCTTGGCAGGGGGCTCTTCCTACGAGCAGTACTTC.

This chain's CDR3 is CASSEEGGVGQPQHF. DNA of the CDR3: TGTGCCAGCAGTGAAGAGGGGGGGGTTGGTCAGCCCCAGCATTTT. This chain links TRBV6-1 with TRBJ1-5, with D perhaps matching TRBD1 (6 bases). CDR1 and CDR2 from the germline V gene are MNHNS and SASEGT. V lost 1 base to trimming and J lost 6 bases, with 13 bases between them. The CDR3 contains 15 residues.

The V gene is TRBV6-5, the J gene TRBJ2-7, with 9 bases matching TRBD1. Germline trimming cut 5 bases from V and 5 bases from J; bases unmatched to any gene: 10. The CDR3 has 15 residues. Germline V gene sequence: CDR1 MNHEY, CDR2 SVGAGI. CDR3 DNA: TGTGCCAGCAGTCTGACCGGGACAGGGTTCGACGAGCAGTACTTC. It codes for CASSLTGTGFDEQYF.

The count of this clone is one. The same CDR3 can be traced to other DNA sequences in this sample. The chain links TRBV7-2 to TRBJ2-3; TRBD2 matches 12 bases. Per germline, CDR1 SGHTA and CDR2 FQGNSA. The CDR3 is made up of 18 amino acids. V was pared by 2 bases and J by 4 bases, with 10 bases of the junction left unmatched. CDR3 coding DNA: TGTGCCAGCAGCTTAAGAGGTCTAGCGGGGGGGCCAGCAGATACGCAGTATTTT. Residues: CASSLRGLAGGPADTQYF.

This chain links TRBV9 with TRBJ1-4; D is ambiguous. From germline, CDR1 is SGDLS and CDR2 YYNGEE. This CDR3 has 16 residues. Deletions cut 4 bases from V and 8 bases from J, with 21 bases between. This chain's CDR3 is CASSTRAAVPGEKLFF. In DNA form, the CDR3 reads TGTGCCAGCAGCACCCGTGCCGCGGTACCGGGGGAAAAACTGTTTTTT.

V is TRBV28 and J is TRBJ1-2; no clear D. Trimming pared 2 bases from V and 4 bases from J, leaving 5 bases between. The CDR3 runs to 12 residues. Per the germline V gene, CDR1 is MDHEN and CDR2 is SYDVKM. This chain's CDR3 is CASSLGSYGYTF. The CDR3 DNA follows: TGTGCCAGCAGTTTAGGGAGCTATGGCTACACCTTC.

V and J are TRBV11-2 and TRBJ2-5; the D gene is possibly TRBD1 (6 bases). Germline V lookup: CDR1 SGHAT, CDR2 FQNNGV. Trimming cost V 5 bases and J 7 bases, with 20 bases left between them. CDR3 length equals 15 residues. The chain's CDR3 is CASSIIRTEGGTQYF. The CDR3 DNA follows: TGTGCCAGCAGCATAATTAGGACAGAGGGCGGGACCCAGTACTTC.

The gene calls are TRBV5-6 and TRBJ1-5; D not certain. This CDR3 comprises 15 residues. Germline V gene lookup returns CDR1 SGHDT and CDR2 YYEEEE. Trimming left V 5 bases short and J 0 bases short, with 12 bases between. The DNA of the CDR3 is TGTGCCAGCAGTACTTACCAGGCTAGCAATCAGCCCCAGCATTTT. It encodes CASSTYQASNQPQHF.

This chain joins TRBV5-1 and TRBJ1-2; 8 bases are a match to TRBD1. This CDR3 is 15 amino acids long. Unmatched junction bases numbered 4, after V lost 1 base and J lost 2 bases. Germline CDR1 is SGHRS and CDR2 is YFSETQ. The CDR3 is CASSLTQGANYGYTF. DNA of the CDR3: TGCGCCAGCAGCTTGACCCAGGGGGCGAACTATGGCTACACCTTC.

The chain links TRBV5-1 to TRBJ2-7, with D possibly matching TRBD1 (6 bases). Germline values: CDR1 SGHRS, CDR2 YFSETQ. Trimming left V 3 bases short and J 1 base short, with 8 bases between. This CDR3 contains 13 residues. The CDR3, as DNA: TGCGCCAGCAGCTCAGGGGTTTCCTACGAGCAGTACTTC. It translates to CASSSGVSYEQYF.

The chain is built from TRBV9 and TRBJ1-5; 9 bases map to TRBD1. There are 15 residues in the CDR3. Germline V gives CDR1 SGDLS, CDR2 YYNGEE. Trimming removed 3 bases from V and 4 bases from J; junction bases left unmatched: 5. The CDR3 nucleotides read TGTGCCAGCAGCGAAAGGGGACAGGGAAATCAGCCCCAGCATTTT. Translated: CASSERGQGNQPQHF.

This chain connects TRBV5-1 to TRBJ2-6; D is perhaps TRBD2 (7 bases). V was shortened by 6 bases and J by 2 bases, with 15 bases between the two germline ends. The CDR3 length is 16 residues. The germline V gene has CDR1 SGHRS and CDR2 YFSETQ. DNA for the CDR3: TGCGCCAGCAATGGGGGGGGCCTACCTGGGGCCAACGTCCTGACTTTC. It translates to CASNGGGLPGANVLTF.

The chain is built from TRBV28 and TRBJ2-7; TRBD2 matches 8 bases. CDR1 is MDHEN and CDR2 is SYDVKM in the germline V gene. Trimming removed 10 bases from V and 2 bases from J; junction bases left unmatched: 10. This CDR3 has 14 amino acids. CDR3: CAITPGGQTYEQYF. In nucleotides, the CDR3 is TGTGCCATCACCCCGGGGGGGCAAACCTACGAGCAGTACTTC.

This rearrangement joins TRBV2 to TRBJ2-1, with TRBD2 matching over 12 bases. The CDR3 runs 16 residues. Germline V gives CDR1 SNHLY, CDR2 FYNNEI. V lost 5 bases to trimming and J lost 7 bases; unmatched junction nucleotides: 9. The CDR3, as DNA: TGTGCCAGCAGTCGCGAGTTTACTAGCGGGAGGAATGAGCAGTTCTTC. It translates to CASSREFTSGRNEQFF.

V and J are TRBV7-8 and TRBJ1-5; D possibly corresponds to TRBD1 (5 bases). CDR1 and CDR2 from the germline V gene are SGHVS and FQNEAQ. Between the trimmed V and J ends, which lost 2 bases and 5 bases, there was a span of 13 bases. There are 15 residues in the CDR3. CDR3: CASSLRVGTDQPQHF. The CDR3 DNA follows: TGTGCCAGCAGCTTAAGGGTGGGGACTGATCAGCCCCAGCATTTT. The full variable domain, in which reference TRBV7-8 and TRBJ1-5 provide the parts outside the CDR3, is GAGVSQSPRYKVAKRGQDVALRCDPISGHVSLFWYQQALGQGPEFLTYFQNEAQLDKSGLPSDRFFAERPEGSVSTLKIQRTQQEDSAVYLCASSLRVGTDQPQHFGDGTRLSIL.